This T cell receptor beta chain is from a study of T cell repertoires in cytomegalovirus infection. Via MiXCR, TCRdb re-called the reads, giving one row per CDR3 protein. The table records around 900,000 distinct CDR3 sequences, 25% to 40% of them present only once. Note on this clonotype: Its antigen is not known.

V lost 4 bases to trimming and J lost 5 bases, with 11 bases between them. CDR3 size: 13 residues. Sequences were derived from cultured CD8+ T cells from PBMCs, sampled from culture after CMV antigen stimulation. The clonotype originates from a human donor in good health (CMV status not recorded). Some clones in this sample may be carry-over from other donors' samples. V usage is TRBV12-3 or TRBV12-4 and J usage is TRBJ2-5; no clear D. CDR3: CASSSHTGETQYF. The CDR3 DNA sequence: TGTGCCAGCAGTTCGCATACCGGCGAGACCCAGTACTTC.